The 27 T cell receptor beta chains listed next were all sequenced from one sample in a study of graft-versus-host responses after intestinal transplantation. No cognate antigen is known for these TCRs. The protocol was immunoSEQ multiplex PCR, while the TCRdb copy is restricted to in-frame clones and leaves out a portion. The data hold some 50,000 clones, with about 81% observed a single time. The specimen was unstimulated CD4+ T cells sorted from spleen or lymph node cells, collected before transplant. These receptors were obtained from a human donor who was the organ donor for an intestinal transplant.

The gene calls are TRBV20-1 and TRBJ2-7; D is undetermined. The V gene lost 5 bases and the J gene lost 2 bases, with 4 bases spanning the gap. This CDR3 has 10 amino acids. Per the germline V gene, CDR1 is DFQATT and CDR2 is SNEGSKA (reference sequence). CDR3 DNA sequence: TGCAGTGCTGGGACCTACGAGCAGTACTTC. Translated, it gives CSAGTYEQYF.

The chain employs TRBV2 and TRBJ1-4; no firm D call. Germline lookup yields CDR1 SNHLY and CDR2 FYNNEI. V was cut by 2 bases and J by 0 bases, with 7 bases left in between. The CDR3 is 15 residues long. The CDR3 sequence: CASSESRATNEKLFF. The CDR3 bases are TGTGCCAGCAGTGAATCGAGGGCAACTAATGAAAAACTGTTTTTT.

This clone was counted a single time. V is TRBV9 and J is TRBJ2-1; D uncertain. V was clipped by 0 bases and J by 4 bases, with 8 bases between them. CDR1 SGDLS and CDR2 YYNGEE come from the germline V gene. The CDR3 covers 14 residues. The CDR3 reads CASSVGNSYNEQFF. CDR3 DNA: TGTGCCAGCAGCGTAGGTAACAGTTACAATGAGCAGTTCTTC.

The chain is built from TRBV5-4 and TRBJ1-2, with D possibly TRBD1 on 5 matching bases. Germline V gene data show CDR1 as SGHNT and CDR2 as YYREEE (reference sequence). The ends were cut back, 0 bases at V and 0 bases at J, with 12 bases in the middle. The CDR3 length is 16 residues. In nucleotides, the CDR3 is TGTGCCAGCAGCTTGGGGCAGGGTATGGCTAACTATGGCTACACCTTC. As protein: CASSLGQGMANYGYTF.

The chain combines TRBV30 with TRBJ1-1; D gene ambiguous. The germline V and J ends were trimmed by 5 bases and 1 base, with 11 bases remaining between them. CDR3 length: 13 residues. Germline CDR1 reads GTSNPN; CDR2 reads SVGIG (reference sequence). CDR3 sequence: CAWGVGKNTEAFF. CDR3 nucleotides: TGTGCCTGGGGGGTGGGAAAGAACACTGAAGCTTTCTTT. Looking up the rest from reference TRBV30 and TRBJ1-1 gives the full variable domain: SQTIHQWPATLVQPVGSPLSLECTVEGTSNPNLYWYRQAAGRGLQLLFYSVGIGQISSEVPQNLSASRPQDRQFILSSKKLLLSDSGFYLCAWGVGKNTEAFFGQGTRLTVV.

The rearrangement uses TRBV9 and TRBJ1-1; no firm D call. The CDR3 spans 13 residues. CDR1 and CDR2 (germline): SGDLS, YYNGEE. V lost 0 bases and J lost 4, with 7 bases in between. The CDR3 here is CASSVEVGTEAFF. In DNA, the CDR3 is TGTGCCAGCAGCGTAGAGGTAGGCACTGAAGCTTTCTTT.

The chain carries TRBV9 and TRBJ2-2; D gene uncertain. CDR1 and CDR2 (germline): SGDLS, YYNGEE. The CDR3 loop spans 14 amino acids. V was cut by 5 bases and J by 1 base, with 9 bases left in between. The CDR3 DNA is TGTGCCAGCAGAGAGACGGTGAACACCGGGGAGCTGTTTTTT. As protein: CASRETVNTGELFF.

This clone was observed a handful of times. This CDR3 reads CASSLPSDEQYF. CDR3 DNA: TGTGCCAGCAGCTTACCTAGCGACGAGCAGTACTTC. The chain has TRBV7-9 and TRBJ2-7, with a weak D call TRBD2 (6 bases). Trimming took 2 bases from V and 5 from J, leaving 7 bases between them. Germline V gives CDR1 SEHNR, CDR2 FQNEAQ (reference sequence). This CDR3 is 12 amino acids long.

V and J are TRBV5-6 and TRBJ1-2; D is undetermined. V gave up 3 bases and J gave up 0 bases, with 12 bases separating them. The CDR3 contains 15 residues. Germline V CDR1 and CDR2: SGHDT, YYEEEE. Written as DNA, the CDR3 is TGTGCCAGCAGCTCCGGGCCGAATTCTAACTATGGCTACACCTTC. It specifies CASSSGPNSNYGYTF. Filled out from reference TRBV5-6 and TRBJ1-2, the complete variable domain reads DAGVTQSPTHLIKTRGQQVTLRCSPKSGHDTVSWYQQALGQGPQFIFQYYEEEERQRGNFPDRFSGHQFPNYSSELNVNALLLGDSALYLCASSSGPNSNYGYTFGSGTRLTVV.

The rearrangement uses TRBV30 and TRBJ2-1, with no clear D. Germline CDR1 GTSNPN, CDR2 SVGIG (reference sequence). V lost 0 bases to trimming and J lost 1 base, with 7 bases between them. This CDR3 contains 14 residues. DNA of the CDR3: TGTGCCTGGAGTGTGGGTGGGTCCTACAATGAGCAGTTCTTC. It translates to CAWSVGGSYNEQFF.

The chain links TRBV6-1 to TRBJ2-7; D remains unclear. Trimming took 6 bases from V and 2 from J, leaving 14 bases between them. This CDR3 has 14 residues. Germline V gene data show CDR1 as MNHNS and CDR2 as SASEGT. The CDR3 bases are TGTGCCAGCAGGACACTGGCGTCGACCTACGAGCAGTACTTC. Translating gives CASRTLASTYEQYF.

For the CDR3, the DNA is TGCAGCGTTGCAAGGGGCCCAGATACGCAGTATTTT. Translated: CSVARGPDTQYF. The V gene is TRBV29-1, the J gene TRBJ2-3, with a weak D call TRBD1 (5 bases). The V end lost 4 bases, the J end lost 4 bases, and 9 bases lay between the germline ends. This CDR3 spans 12 amino acids. Per the germline V gene, CDR1 is SQVTM and CDR2 is ANQGSEA.

This clone was found a few times. This chain connects TRBV30 to TRBJ1-3; no clear D. This CDR3 comprises 15 residues. From germline, CDR1 is GTSNPN and CDR2 SVGIG (reference sequence). Trimming shortened V by 2 bases and J by 0 bases, and 11 bases separated the two germline ends. CDR3 sequence reads: CAWSRAGLSGNTIYF. CDR3 bases: TGTGCCTGGAGTAGGGCAGGCCTCTCTGGAAACACCATATATTTT.

CDR3 sequence (DNA): TGCGCCAGCAGCTTGGAGGGACTAGGCTACAATGAGCAGTTCTTC. Amino acids: CASSLEGLGYNEQFF. The rearrangement links TRBV5-1 to TRBJ2-1, with TRBD2 identical over 8 bases. V gave up 0 bases and J gave up 3 bases; unmatched junction bases: 2. The V gene's germline CDR1 is SGHRS and CDR2 YFSETQ. The CDR3 sequence is 15 residues long.

V is TRBV7-9 and J is TRBJ1-5; 10 positions agree with TRBD1. The V gene end was trimmed by 3 bases and the J gene end by 2 bases; junction bases not matched to a gene: 1. This CDR3 region has 15 residues. In germline, CDR1 is SEHNR, CDR2 FQNEAQ (reference sequence). CDR3 DNA: TGTGCCAGCAGCTTCGGGACAGGGGGCAATCAGCCCCAGCATTTT. It encodes CASSFGTGGNQPQHF.

The gene calls are TRBV11-3 and TRBJ2-3, with TRBD1 as a possible D gene (6 bases). Per germline, CDR1 SGHNT and CDR2 YENEEA. The CDR3 loop spans 13 amino acids. Trimming removed 2 bases from V and 4 bases from J, with 7 bases in between. The chain's CDR3 is CASSLQGPDTQYF. The CDR3 DNA reads TGTGCCAGCAGCTTACAGGGGCCAGATACGCAGTATTTT.

This sequence joins TRBV30 and TRBJ1-3; D remains unclear. The CDR3 runs to 12 residues. Between the trimmed V and J ends, which lost 0 bases and 4 bases, there was a span of 4 bases. Germline assignment: CDR1 GTSNPN and CDR2 SVGIG (reference sequence). The CDR3 DNA is TGTGCCTGGAGTGTACAGGGAAACACCATATATTTT. This translates into CAWSVQGNTIYF.

The chain links TRBV6-5 to TRBJ1-2; D uncertain. Trimming stripped 5 bases from V and 5 bases from J, with 18 bases between. The CDR3 totals 15 residues. Germline assignment: CDR1 MNHEY and CDR2 SVGAGI. CDR3 coding DNA: TGTGCCAGCAGTAAACTGGGGAGGCCGGGGTATGGCTACACCTTC. It specifies CASSKLGRPGYGYTF.

This clone was counted a single time. The chain carries TRBV5-6 and TRBJ2-2; D is uncertain. V dropped 0 bases and J dropped 4 bases, with 4 bases sitting between them. In germline, CDR1 is SGHDT, CDR2 YYEEEE. CDR3 size: 13 residues. CDR3 DNA: TGTGCCAGCAGCTTGGGTCCCACCGGGGAGCTGTTTTTT. This sequence encodes CASSLGPTGELFF.

The gene calls are TRBV19 and TRBJ1-1; tentative D call: TRBD1 (5 bases). The germline V gene encodes CDR1 LNHDA and CDR2 SQIVND (reference sequence). The CDR3 totals 14 residues. V was clipped by 3 bases and J by 0 bases, with 8 bases between them. CDR3 DNA: TGTGCCAGTAGTATGAACAGGATGAACACTGAAGCTTTCTTT. Residues: CASSMNRMNTEAFF.

The gene calls are TRBV27 and TRBJ1-2; TRBD1 is a possible D gene (5 bases). Germline V gives CDR1 MNHEY, CDR2 SMNVEV (reference sequence). V was shortened by 0 bases and J by 8 bases, with 10 bases between the two germline ends. CDR3 length: 13 residues. The DNA of the CDR3 is TGTGCCAGCAGTTTATCGGGCGGGGGGGGCTACACCTTC. Translating gives CASSLSGGGGYTF.

The rearrangement joins TRBV29-1 to TRBJ2-1; 9 bases are shared with TRBD1. CDR3 length: 12 residues. Germline V CDR1 and CDR2: SQVTM, ANQGSEA. V trimming: 6 bases; J trimming: 7 bases; junction bases outside the gene matches: 4. CDR3 sequence: CSVGTGWNEQFF. The DNA for the CDR3 is TGCAGCGTCGGGACAGGGTGGAATGAGCAGTTCTTC.

This clone occurred once. V and J are TRBV11-2 and TRBJ2-1; 7 bases align to TRBD1. The V segment lost 0 bases and the J segment 4 bases; nucleotides outside the gene matches: 0. This CDR3 contains 14 residues. Looked up from germline, CDR1 is SGHAT and CDR2 is FQNNGV. The CDR3 is CASSLDRGYNEQFF. DNA for the CDR3: TGTGCCAGCAGCTTAGACAGGGGGTACAATGAGCAGTTCTTC.

The chain employs TRBV4-3 and TRBJ1-2, with 12 bases aligning to TRBD1. The germline V gene has CDR1 LGHNA and CDR2 YSLEER. There are 16 residues in the CDR3. Germline trimming cut 3 bases from V and 7 bases from J; bases unmatched to any gene: 9. Written as DNA, the CDR3 is TGCGCCAGCAGCCAGACCGGGACAGGGGGCCCCTTTGGCTACACCTTC. It specifies CASSQTGTGGPFGYTF.

V and J are TRBV7-2 and TRBJ2-7; 7 bases are a match to TRBD1. CDR3 length equals 15 residues. The germline gives CDR1 SGHTA, CDR2 FQGNSA. V was pared by 5 bases and J by 7 bases, with 14 bases of the junction left unmatched. Here the CDR3 reads CASSLTRDRNGEQYF. DNA for the CDR3: TGTGCCAGCAGCCTCACCCGGGACAGAAACGGTGAGCAGTACTTC.

This chain connects TRBV6-7 to TRBJ2-7, with 8 nucleotides matching TRBD2. TRBV6-7 is known as an ORF, though its function is uncertain. With 0 bases clipped from V and 7 bases from J, the junction kept 8 bases outside the gene matches. CDR3 length equals 15 residues. CDR3 residues: CASSYSNGGGREQYF. The CDR3 nucleotides are TGTGCCAGCAGTTACTCTAACGGGGGGGGAAGGGAGCAGTACTTC.

The V and J genes are TRBV5-4 and TRBJ2-2; TRBD1 or TRBD2 may be the D gene (6 bases each). The CDR3 loop spans 15 amino acids. CDR1 is SGHNT, CDR2 YYREEE, per germline (reference sequence). V was pared by 4 bases and J by 0 bases, with 10 bases between. CDR3 residues: CASSPGGANTGELFF. The DNA for the CDR3 is TGTGCCAGCAGCCCCGGGGGCGCGAACACCGGGGAGCTGTTTTTT.